The 2 T cell receptor beta chains below come from one sample, sequenced in a study of cytomegalovirus exposure and HLA in healthy donors. Amplification used 60 Vbeta primers and 13 Jbeta primers. Data came from immunoSEQ multiplex PCR; TCRdb stores just in-frame clones and leaves some out. Seen here are about 96,000 clones, about four fifths observed once, and the top ten hold roughly 3%. Specimen: PBMCs. The receptors derive from a female donor in good health and CMV-seropositive.

V gene TRBV11-2 combines with J gene TRBJ2-7; D is unresolved. The CDR3 has 14 amino acids. V was cut by 4 bases and J by 0 bases, with 10 bases left in between. Looked up from germline, CDR1 is SGHAT and CDR2 is FQNNGV. The DNA for the CDR3 is TGTGCCAGCAGCTCCCTGGCTGACTCCTACGAGCAGTACTTC. Protein product: CASSSLADSYEQYF.

The chain is built from TRBV4-3 and TRBJ1-5, with no clear D. This CDR3 has 16 amino acids. Trimming took off 0 bases at V and 0 bases at J, with 9 bases between the two ends. CDR1 and CDR2 (germline): LGHNA, YSLEER. CDR3 sequence: CASSQDAGISNQPQHF. The DNA of the CDR3 is TGCGCCAGCAGCCAAGATGCAGGAATTAGCAATCAGCCCCAGCATTTT.